This T cell receptor (beta chain) originates from a study of cytomegalovirus exposure and HLA in healthy donors. Germline V gene data show CDR1 as SGHAT and CDR2 as FQNNGV. This CDR3 has 16 amino acids. The V gene end was trimmed by 5 bases and the J gene end by 5 bases; junction bases not matched to a gene: 14. A remark on this clone: The antigen remains unidentified.

General observations from the study: In a later analysis, across HLA loci, associated TCR counts were highest for DRB1, lowest for HLA-C.

The PCR contained 60 Vbeta and 13 Jbeta primers. The method was immunoSEQ multiplex PCR; TCRdb's version includes in-frame clones alone and lacks a portion of them. The top ten clones hold about 3.1% of a sample with roughly 54,000 clones, roughly 79% of them seen once. The sequenced sample was PBMCs. The TCR originated in a man aged 50 or older in good health and CMV-seronegative. This chain links TRBV11-2 with TRBJ1-2, with TRBD1 matching over 7 bases. The CDR3 DNA is TGTGCCAGCAGCACTCTCACAGGGGTGGTCCGATATGGCTACACCTTC. Encoded protein: CASSTLTGVVRYGYTF. The whole variable domain, filled in from reference TRBV11-2 and TRBJ1-2, reads EAGVAQSPRYKIIEKRQSVAFWCNPISGHATLYWYQQILGQGPKLLIQFQNNGVVDDSQLPKDRFSAERLKGVDSTLKIQPAKLEDSAVYLCASSTLTGVVRYGYTFGSGTRLTVV.